This TCR beta chain originates from a study of T-cell memory formation after mild COVID-19. TCRdb passed the 5' RACE reads through MiXCR, listing each CDR3 protein once. This sample has fewer than 450,000 distinct CDR3 sequences, with 24% found just once. CDR3 length: 16 amino acids. The V gene's germline CDR1 is MNHEY and CDR2 SMNVEV (reference sequence). V lost 1 base, J lost 3 bases, and 6 bases stayed unmatched. The sequence came from an adult woman who had mild COVID-19 (a few samples of this study predate the infection). Cell type and time point are not known. The specimen sequenced was PBMCs or a T cell subset sorted from them (not recorded which). The chain employs TRBV27 and TRBJ2-5; the match to TRBD2 covers 9 bases. The CDR3 DNA follows: TGTGCCAGCAGTTTATGGAGCGGGGGGAGTAAAGAGACCCAGTACTTC. It translates to CASSLWSGGSKETQYF.